Following are 5 T cell receptor beta chains from one sample sequenced in a study of blood T cell repertoires in COVID-19 (dated by TCRdb to the early 2020s). The library was prepared using the immunoSEQ multiplex PCR assay. The table comes from immuneACCESS by way of TCRdb, which keeps in-frame sequences with V and J called. Part of the clones is missing from these tables; in studies checked, under half for an unresolved V gene and the rest for unknown reasons. The sample contains about 120,000 clones, roughly 81% of them found a single time. The leading ten clones occupy approximately 1.5% of the sample. The material sequenced was peripheral blood. Every receptor here comes from a man in his forties with acute or convalescent COVID-19.

This rearrangement joins TRBV11-3 to TRBJ2-1; a weak D match, TRBD1 (6 bases). Germline CDR1 is SGHNT and CDR2 is YENEEA. Deletions cut 5 bases from V and 12 bases from J, with 17 bases between. The CDR3 totals 13 residues. The CDR3 loop is CASSLIRGAAQFF. CDR3 in DNA: TGTGCCAGCAGCCTCATCAGGGGAGCGGCGCAGTTCTTC.

The V gene is TRBV19, the J gene TRBJ1-2; TRBD1 is a possible D gene (6 bases). Trimming took 5 bases from V and 4 from J, leaving 20 bases between them. Germline V gene data show CDR1 as LNHDA and CDR2 as SQIVND (reference sequence). The CDR3 length is 16 residues. The CDR3 spells CASSLSATGPGYGYTF. DNA of the CDR3: TGTGCCAGTAGTCTTTCAGCTACAGGGCCGGGCTATGGCTACACCTTC. The complete variable domain, with remaining parts taken from reference TRBV19 and TRBJ1-2, reads DGGITQSPKYLFRKEGQNVTLSCEQNLNHDAMYWYRQDPGQGLRLIYYSQIVNDFQKGDIAEGYSVSREKKESFPLTVTSAQKNPTAFYLCASSLSATGPGYGYTFGSGTRLTVV.

As DNA, the CDR3 is TGCAGTGCTAGTAGCGGGCTCTCCTACGAGCAGTACTTC. Translated, it gives CSASSGLSYEQYF. The V gene is TRBV20-1, the J gene TRBJ2-7; 7 nucleotides agree with TRBD2. There are 13 residues in the CDR3. Unmatched junction bases numbered 2, after V lost 3 bases and J lost 0 bases. CDR1 is DFQATT and CDR2 is SNEGSKA in the germline V gene (reference sequence).

This clone was detected only once. The chain links TRBV28 to TRBJ1-6; no clear D. V was clipped by 4 bases and J by 0 bases, with 7 bases between them. Germline values: CDR1 MDHEN, CDR2 SYDVKM. The length of the CDR3 is 15 residues. CDR3 sequence reads: CASSSGSSYNSPLHF. The CDR3 coding sequence is TGTGCCAGCAGTTCTGGGAGCTCCTATAATTCACCCCTCCACTTT.

The chain combines TRBV18 with TRBJ1-1; D is unresolved. Trimming pared 3 bases from V and 3 bases from J, leaving 11 bases between. The CDR3 has 14 residues. CDR1 and CDR2 (germline): KGHSH, LQKENI. The CDR3, as DNA: TGTGCCAGCTCACCCGGGAGAAGTTACACTGAAGCTTTCTTT. Its protein product is CASSPGRSYTEAFF.